Following are 30 T cell receptor beta chains from one sample sequenced in a study of T cells in Graves' hyperthyroidism and ophthalmopathy. What was amplified from RNA transcripts were TCR beta CDR3 regions. HTBI primers were the set used in a first-round RT-PCR of the TCR CDR3. MiXCR, run by TCRdb on the multiplex PCR reads, gives a single entry per CDR3 protein. The repertoire holds some 700,000 distinct CDR3 sequences, with approximately 15% as singletons. The source material was blood. These receptors all come from a man over 45 with Graves' hyperthyroidism.

V usage is TRBV28 and J usage is TRBJ2-4; 11 positions match TRBD2. V lost 6 bases to trimming and J lost 7 bases; unmatched junction nucleotides: 5. Germline V gives CDR1 MDHEN, CDR2 SYDVKM. This CDR3 comprises 14 residues. The CDR3 bases are TGTGCCAGCAGCCAACTAGCGGGAGTGAACATTCAGTACTTC. Translating it yields CASSQLAGVNIQYF.

CDR3 residues: CASSLGLAGVAEQYF. CDR3 nucleotide sequence: TGTGCCAGCAGCTTAGGGCTAGCGGGAGTTGCCGAGCAGTACTTC. The chain links TRBV7-8 to TRBJ2-7; 10 bases match TRBD2. CDR3 length: 15 amino acids. From germline, CDR1 is SGHVS and CDR2 FQNEAQ. J was trimmed by 6 bases and V by 1 base; bases with no gene match: 6.

The rearrangement uses TRBV7-9 and TRBJ2-6; TRBD2 matches at 10 bases. The CDR3 has 15 residues. The junction had 3 bases not matched to a gene; V was cut back by 8 bases and J by 2 bases. The germline CDR1 and CDR2 sequences are SEHNR and FQNEAQ (reference sequence). CDR3 loop: CASASGSTGANVLTF. As DNA, the CDR3 is TGTGCCAGCGCTAGCGGGAGTACTGGGGCCAACGTCCTGACTTTC.

The sample holds many counts of this clonotype. The chain combines TRBV28 with TRBJ2-5; D perhaps matches TRBD2 (5 bases). The CDR3 consists of 13 residues. V was trimmed by 4 bases and J by 4 bases, leaving 10 bases between them. The V gene's germline CDR1 is MDHEN and CDR2 SYDVKM. CDR3 sequence reads: CASSSPSLETQYF. The DNA of the CDR3 is TGTGCCAGCAGTTCCCCTAGCCTAGAGACCCAGTACTTC.

This clonotype was seen a few times. The rearrangement joins TRBV18 to TRBJ2-2, with D possibly matching TRBD2 (6 bases). The germline gives CDR1 KGHSH, CDR2 LQKENI. Trimming removed 3 bases from V and 3 bases from J, with 11 bases in between. The CDR3 extends over 15 amino acids. CDR3 sequence: CASSPKERDTGELFF. CDR3 sequence (DNA): TGTGCCAGCTCACCCAAGGAGCGGGACACCGGGGAGCTGTTTTTT. Drawing the rest from reference TRBV18 and TRBJ2-2, the complete variable domain is NAGVMQNPRHLVRRRGQEARLRCSPMKGHSHVYWYRQLPEEGLKFMVYLQKENIIDESGMPKERFSAEFPKEGPSILRIQQVVRGDSAAYFCASSPKERDTGELFFGEGSRLTVL.

This clonotype appeared a few times. The rearrangement joins TRBV27 to TRBJ1-2; D is unresolved. This CDR3 is built from 12 residues. The germline CDR1 and CDR2 sequences are MNHEY and SMNVEV (reference sequence). Deletions cut 8 bases from V and 8 bases from J, with 15 bases between. The DNA for the CDR3 is TGTGCCAGCGGTCAGGAGCTTCGAGGCTACACCTTC. Protein: CASGQELRGYTF.

This clonotype was recorded many times. In DNA form, the CDR3 reads TGTGCCAGCAGATACAGGGGGCAGTCTGGAAACACCATATATTTT. Amino acid sequence: CASRYRGQSGNTIYF. The chain has TRBV2 and TRBJ1-3, with TRBD1 identical over 9 bases. Trimming cost V 6 bases and J 1 base; bases outside gene matches: 4. Germline V gives CDR1 SNHLY, CDR2 FYNNEI. CDR3 size: 15 residues. The complete variable domain, with remaining parts taken from reference TRBV2 and TRBJ1-3, reads EPEVTQTPSHQVTQMGQEVILRCVPISNHLYFYWYRQILGQKVEFLVSFYNNEISEKSEIFDDQFSVERPDGSNFTLKIRSTKLEDSAMYFCASRYRGQSGNTIYFGEGSWLTVV.

This clonotype showed up just a few times. A much larger clone differs from this one at a single base, so this may be a read error. J is TRBJ1-1 and V is TRBV28, with D unclear. The V gene's germline CDR1 is MDHEN and CDR2 SYDVKM. V lost 6 bases to trimming and J lost 1 base, with 6 bases between them. CDR3 size: 12 residues. The CDR3 DNA reads TGTGCCAGCAGAGACCCGAACACTGAAGCTTTCTTT. It specifies CASRDPNTEAFF. Together with reference TRBV28 and TRBJ1-1, the CDR3 gives the full variable domain: DVKVTQSSRYLVKRTGEKVFLECVQDMDHENMFWYRQDPGLGLRLIYFSYDVKMKEKGDIPEGYSVSREKKERFSLILESASTNQTSMYLCASRDPNTEAFFGQGTRLTVV.

Many counts were recorded for this clonotype. The V call is TRBV12-3 or TRBV12-4, the J call TRBJ2-1, with 8 bases that match TRBD2. V lost 3 bases, J lost 10 bases, and 11 bases stayed unmatched. This CDR3 is built from 15 residues. The CDR3 DNA reads as TGTGCCAGCAGTTTGTCCGGGACTAGTCGGGCGGAGCAGTTCTTC. Translating it yields CASSLSGTSRAEQFF.

This clonotype was detected ten times or more. This chain joins TRBV7-2 and TRBJ2-5, with 10 bases fitting TRBD2. CDR3 size: 19 residues. J was trimmed by 2 bases and V by 0 bases; bases with no gene match: 12. Germline V gene lookup returns CDR1 SGHTA and CDR2 FQGNSA. DNA of the CDR3: TGTGCCAGCAGCTTAGCGAAATTATCTCTAGCGGGAGTGCAAGAGACCCAGTACTTC. Translation: CASSLAKLSLAGVQETQYF.

The V call is TRBV6-2 or TRBV6-3, the J call TRBJ2-5; 12 bases line up with TRBD1. J was trimmed by 5 bases and V by 8 bases; bases with no gene match: 9. Germline V lookup: CDR1 MNHEY, CDR2 SVGEGT. The CDR3 consists of 15 residues. The DNA for the CDR3 is TGTGCCAGCCGATGGGGGACAGGGGGCCGGGAGACCCAGTACTTC. It specifies CASRWGTGGRETQYF.

This clonotype was seen repeatedly, ten times or more. The V and J genes are TRBV28 and TRBJ1-1; 8 bases line up with TRBD1. The CDR3 length is 15 residues. Trimming cost V 6 bases and J 4 bases; bases outside gene matches: 10. CDR1 MDHEN and CDR2 SYDVKM come from the germline V gene. The CDR3 nucleotides are TGTGCCAGCAGGTTACACCGAACAGGGGGCACTGAAGCTTTCTTT. It specifies CASRLHRTGGTEAFF.

The table lists this clonotype with many counts. The J gene is TRBJ2-2, the V gene TRBV2; TRBD2 matches at 7 bases. CDR3 length: 14 residues. The germline CDR1 and CDR2 sequences are SNHLY and FYNNEI. With 2 bases clipped from V and 6 bases from J, the junction kept 3 bases outside the gene matches. The CDR3 spells CASSERDYSGELFF. For the CDR3, the DNA is TGTGCCAGCAGTGAACGGGACTATTCCGGGGAGCTGTTTTTT.

This clonotype was observed at least ten times. The rearrangement uses TRBV19 and TRBJ1-5; tentative D call: TRBD1 (6 bases). Germline lookup yields CDR1 LNHDA and CDR2 SQIVND (reference sequence). The CDR3 is 14 amino acids. The V end lost 2 bases, the J end lost 7 bases, and 12 bases lay between the germline ends. The CDR3, as DNA: TGTGCCAGTAGTATACAGGGGCGGGGACAGCCCCAGCATTTT. Protein: CASSIQGRGQPQHF.

This clonotype is a singleton in its sample. This chain joins TRBV24-1 and TRBJ2-2; D is perhaps TRBD2 (6 bases). Germline V lookup: CDR1 KGHDR, CDR2 SFDVKD. The CDR3 is 14 amino acids. With 5 bases removed from V and 6 bases from J, the gap between germline ends came to 12 bases. The CDR3 region has the DNA TGTGCCACCAGTGGACTAGATTCATCCGGGGAGCTGTTTTTT. This sequence encodes CATSGLDSSGELFF.

This clonotype was seen many times. The chain couples TRBV30 to TRBJ1-1; TRBD1 matches at 7 bases. Trimming cost V 5 bases and J 7 bases; bases outside gene matches: 7. Germline CDR1 and CDR2: GTSNPN and SVGIG (reference sequence). The CDR3 extends over 12 amino acids. As DNA, the CDR3 is TGTGCCTGGGGAAAACGACAGGGTGAAGCTTTCTTT. The encoded protein is CAWGKRQGEAFF.

This clonotype was observed a handful of times. The chain joins TRBV9 to TRBJ2-5, with TRBD1 matching over 7 bases. CDR1 SGDLS and CDR2 YYNGEE come from the germline V gene. The CDR3 contains 14 residues. J gave up 3 bases and V 3 bases, and 5 bases lay outside the gene matches. CDR3 sequence reads: CASSAGDSKETQYF. The CDR3 DNA sequence: TGTGCCAGCAGCGCCGGGGACAGCAAAGAGACCCAGTACTTC.

The sample holds one count of this clonotype. This sequence joins TRBV2 and TRBJ2-7, with a possible D match to TRBD1 (5 bases). The germline V and J ends were trimmed by 6 bases and 1 base, with 16 bases remaining between them. Germline V gene lookup returns CDR1 SNHLY and CDR2 FYNNEI. The CDR3 length is 15 residues. The CDR3 nucleotides are TGTGCCAGCAGAGACAGCGATTCACTGTCCTACGAGCAGTACTTC. It translates to CASRDSDSLSYEQYF.

The V gene is TRBV3-1, the J gene TRBJ2-1; 10 bases agree with TRBD2. Germline V lookup: CDR1 LGHDT, CDR2 YNNKEL (reference sequence). The CDR3 extends over 14 amino acids. J was trimmed by 3 bases and V by 6 bases; bases with no gene match: 2. CDR3 amino acids: CASRKREGYNEQFF. CDR3 DNA: TGTGCCAGCAGAAAGCGGGAGGGCTACAATGAGCAGTTCTTC.

This clonotype was seen at least ten times. The chain recombines TRBV6-1 with TRBJ2-1, with 9 bases that match TRBD2. With 5 bases clipped from V and 3 bases from J, the junction kept 11 bases outside the gene matches. CDR3 length: 17 residues. CDR1 is MNHNS, CDR2 SASEGT, per germline. The CDR3 sequence is CASSSLARREGYNEQFF. For the CDR3, the DNA is TGTGCCAGCAGTTCGCTGGCGAGGCGGGAGGGCTACAATGAGCAGTTCTTC.

The table lists this clonotype with a count of one. V usage is TRBV2 and J usage is TRBJ1-5; perhaps TRBD1 as D (5 bases). Trimming took off 7 bases at V and 3 bases at J, with 16 bases between the two ends. This CDR3 spans 15 amino acids. Germline-derived CDR1 and CDR2 are SNHLY and FYNNEI. CDR3 region: CASNPTGGINQPQHF. DNA for the CDR3: TGTGCCAGCAACCCGACGGGGGGAATCAATCAGCCCCAGCATTTT.

This clonotype was seen ten or more times. This chain connects TRBV2 to TRBJ2-1; possible D gene TRBD2, 6 bases. Trimming removed 1 base at V and 3 bases at J, with 10 bases between. The CDR3 totals 15 residues. Germline V gives CDR1 SNHLY, CDR2 FYNNEI. The chain's CDR3 is CASSEDSGGYNEQFF. Here the CDR3 DNA reads TGTGCCAGCAGTGAAGATAGCGGAGGCTACAATGAGCAGTTCTTC.

V usage is TRBV20-1 and J usage is TRBJ2-7, with TRBD2 matching over 8 bases. V lost 0 bases and J lost 1; bases outside the gene matches: 5. Germline CDR1 DFQATT, CDR2 SNEGSKA (reference sequence). The CDR3 totals 15 residues. This CDR3 reads CSARDPAGGSYEQYF. The CDR3 region has the DNA TGCAGTGCTAGAGATCCGGCGGGAGGATCCTACGAGCAGTACTTC.

This clonotype came up many times. The chain recombines TRBV6-2 or TRBV6-3 with TRBJ1-1; weak D call: TRBD1 (5 bases). CDR3 size: 15 residues. Germline V gives CDR1 MNHEY, CDR2 SVGEGT. Trimming took off 5 bases at V and 0 bases at J, with 13 bases between the two ends. This CDR3 is CASSNRQSMNTEAFF. The CDR3 coding sequence is TGTGCCAGCAGTAACCGACAGTCCATGAACACTGAAGCTTTCTTT.

This clonotype was observed at least ten times. The CDR3 loop is CASSRQGHQETQYF. As DNA, the CDR3 is TGTGCCAGCAGCAGGCAAGGTCACCAAGAGACCCAGTACTTC. This chain connects TRBV11-2 to TRBJ2-5; no firm D call. The CDR3 spans 14 residues. Germline V gives CDR1 SGHAT, CDR2 FQNNGV. V was cut by 5 bases and J by 0 bases, with 10 bases left in between.

This clonotype was seen at least ten times. This chain connects TRBV12-3 or TRBV12-4 to TRBJ2-1, with a tentative D call TRBD1 (6 bases). The V end was cut by 5 bases, the J end by 4 bases, with 9 bases between. There are 13 residues in the CDR3. The CDR3 nucleotides are TGTGCCAGCAGTATCGGACAGTACAATGAGCAGTTCTTC. Its translation: CASSIGQYNEQFF.

This clonotype was detected a few times. The chain has TRBV7-2 and TRBJ2-1; D is undetermined. The V end was cut by 2 bases, the J end by 8 bases, with 13 bases between. CDR1 SGHTA and CDR2 FQGNSA come from the germline V gene. This CDR3 has 14 residues. CDR3 amino acids: CASSLRWDRDEQFF. The CDR3, as DNA: TGTGCCAGCAGCTTAAGGTGGGATAGGGATGAGCAGTTCTTC.

This clonotype was counted between two and nine times. The CDR3 loop reads CASSSPQGSDTQYF. The DNA of the CDR3 is TGCGCCAGCAGCTCACCACAGGGATCAGATACGCAGTATTTT. The gene calls are TRBV5-1 and TRBJ2-3, with a weak D call TRBD1 (6 bases). CDR1 and CDR2 from the germline V gene are SGHRS and YFSETQ. This CDR3 spans 14 amino acids. V lost 3 bases, J lost 4 bases, and 12 bases lay in between.

This clonotype has more than one count but fewer than ten. V gene TRBV7-3 combines with J gene TRBJ2-5; 9 nucleotides agree with TRBD1. There are 15 residues in the CDR3. V lost 0 bases, J lost 4 bases, and 3 bases stayed unmatched. CDR1 and CDR2 from the germline V gene are SGHTA and FQGTGA. CDR3 coding DNA: TGTGCCAGCAGCTTAACCGGGACAGGGTCAGAGACCCAGTACTTC. This translates into CASSLTGTGSETQYF. Filled out from reference TRBV7-3 and TRBJ2-5, the complete variable domain reads GAGVSQTPSNKVTEKGKYVELRCDPISGHTALYWYRQSLGQGPEFLIYFQGTGAADDSGLPNDRFFAVRPEGSVSTLKIQRTERGDSAVYLCASSLTGTGSETQYFGPGTRLLVL.

This clonotype has a count of ten or more. DNA of the CDR3: TGTGCCAGCAGTTTACGAGTAGCGGGAGGTGTCTACGAGCAGTACTTC. It translates to CASSLRVAGGVYEQYF. The chain is built from TRBV12-3 or TRBV12-4 and TRBJ2-7; 10 nucleotides align to TRBD2. The CDR3 consists of 16 residues. Unmatched junction bases numbered 7, after V lost 2 bases and J lost 3 bases.